Listed below are T cell receptor beta chains from one sample, sequenced in a study of cytomegalovirus exposure and HLA in healthy donors. Profiling relied on immunoSEQ multiplex PCR, and the TCRdb table lists in-frame clones only, not all of them. Found here are tens of thousands of clones, about 78% of them singletons; the top ten hold about 12%. Sample: PBMCs. The source of these receptors is a woman in her forties in good health and CMV-seropositive. Each CDR3 is given with its conserved first and last residue. The D gene is left open where the match is weak. Size values are once, few and many counts, or a class for expanded clones, and some rows have none.

V	J	size	D	DNA	CDR3
TRBV19	TRBJ2-2	once	-	TGTGCCAGTAGTATAGATCGGGCAGGGCGGACCGGGGAGCTGTTTTTT	CASSIDRAGRTGELFF
TRBV9	TRBJ2-3	-	-	TGTGCCAGCAGCGTAGGCGTGGATACGCAGTATTTT	CASSVGVDTQYF
TRBV15	TRBJ2-1	-	TRBD2	TGTGCCACCAGCACCACTAGCGGGGTATGGAATGAGCAGTTCTTC	CATSTTSGVWNEQFF
TRBV18	TRBJ2-3	-	-	TGTGCCAGCTCACCGCCGGGGTCGTTTGCCACAGATACGCAGTATTTT	CASSPPGSFATDTQYF
TRBV11-3	TRBJ2-3	-	-	TGTGCCAGCCAGAGGGCGCTCCTCACAGATACGCAGTATTTT	CASQRALLTDTQYF
TRBV10-1	TRBJ1-3	-	-	TGCGCCAGCAGTGATGGCGGCTCCGGCGTCTCTGGAAACACCATATATTTT	CASSDGGSGVSGNTIYF
TRBV29-1	TRBJ2-7	once	-	TGCAGCGTTGATGCAGGGCCGACCGAGCAGTACTTC	CSVDAGPTEQYF
TRBV15	TRBJ2-7	-	-	TGTGCCACCAGCAGAGTGTTCGGGTGGAATAGCTCCTACGAGCAGTACTTC	CATSRVFGWNSSYEQYF
TRBV12-5	TRBJ2-1	-	-	TGTGCTAGTGGTTTGTCCGGGACAGAGCAGTTCTTC	CASGLSGTEQFF
TRBV13	TRBJ1-1	-	-	TGTGCCAGCAGCCAAGGGAGGTCTGAAGCTTTCTTT	CASSQGRSEAFF
TRBV9	TRBJ1-4	-	-	TGTGCCAGCAGCGTATGGAGTGAAAAACTGTTTTTT	CASSVWSEKLFF
TRBV7-3	TRBJ1-1	few	-	TGTGCCAGCAGCTTACTCGGAGGGAACACTGAAGCTTTCTTT	CASSLLGGNTEAFF
TRBV10-3	TRBJ1-2	-	-	TGTGCCATCAGGGAACGACAGGAGTCCTATGGCTACACCTTC	CAIRERQESYGYTF
TRBV6-1	TRBJ2-3	once	TRBD2	TGTGCCAGCAGTGAACCTACGGGGGGGTTGGGCACAGATACGCAGTATTTT	CASSEPTGGLGTDTQYF